The TCR beta chain described here comes from a study of cytomegalovirus exposure and HLA in healthy donors. Broader study findings: In all likelihood, a cluster of highly shared sequence variants was a sequencing artifact. Cytomegalovirus association was listed for around 180 TCR beta chains. Reported results showed that the classifier diagnosed cytomegalovirus status with high specificity and sensitivity.

Primers: 60 Vbeta forward and 13 Jbeta reverse. As originally analysed: Roughly 11 million shared chains were among the about 80 million unique TCR beta chains that a later analysis counted. Data came from immunoSEQ multiplex PCR; TCRdb stores just in-frame clones and leaves some out. V and J calls plus clone size are reproduced from that table; the DNA served to infer D and trimming. This sample has more than 200,000 clones, with about two thirds found just once. This clone was counted between two and nine times. Its antigen is unidentified. The CDR3 extends over 15 amino acids. Per the germline V gene, CDR1 is MGHRA and CDR2 is YSYEKL. V was pared by 1 base and J by 2 bases, with 4 bases of the junction left unmatched.

The specimen sequenced was PBMCs. This clonotype was obtained from a man in his forties in good health and CMV-seropositive. The genes are TRBV4-1 and TRBJ2-7; TRBD2 agrees at 8 bases. Written as DNA, the CDR3 is TGCGCCAGCAGCCAAGTTGCGGGGGGCGCCTACGAGCAGTACTTC. This codes for CASSQVAGGAYEQYF.